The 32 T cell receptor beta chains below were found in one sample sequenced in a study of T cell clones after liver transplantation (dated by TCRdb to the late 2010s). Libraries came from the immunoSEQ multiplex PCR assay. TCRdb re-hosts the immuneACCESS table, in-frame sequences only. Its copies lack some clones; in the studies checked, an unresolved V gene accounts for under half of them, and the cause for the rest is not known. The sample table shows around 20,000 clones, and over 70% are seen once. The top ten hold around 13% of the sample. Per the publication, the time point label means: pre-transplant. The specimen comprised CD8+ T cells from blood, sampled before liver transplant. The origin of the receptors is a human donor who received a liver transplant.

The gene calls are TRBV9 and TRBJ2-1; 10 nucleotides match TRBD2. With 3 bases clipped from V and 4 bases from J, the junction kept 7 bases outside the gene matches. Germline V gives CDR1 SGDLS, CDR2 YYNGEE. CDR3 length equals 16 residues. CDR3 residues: CASSEWLAGAYNEQFF. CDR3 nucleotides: TGTGCCAGCAGCGAGTGGCTAGCGGGAGCTTACAATGAGCAGTTCTTC. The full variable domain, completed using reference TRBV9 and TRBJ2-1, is DSGVTQTPKHLITATGQRVTLRCSPRSGDLSVYWYQQSLDQGLQFLIQYYNGEERAKGNILERFSAQQFPDLHSELNLSSLELGDSALYFCASSEWLAGAYNEQFFGPGTRLTVL.

CDR3 bases: TGTGCCAGCAGTTTAGGGCCGGGACTAGCGGGAGGGCCCCATTTACCACTAGCCAAAAACATTCAGTACTTC. Residues: CASSLGPGLAGGPHLPLAKNIQYF. The rearrangement links TRBV28 to TRBJ2-4; 16 bases align to TRBD2. Germline V CDR1 and CDR2: MDHEN, SYDVKM. The CDR3 runs 24 residues. The trim removed 2 bases at V and 0 bases at J, leaving 19 bases unmatched.

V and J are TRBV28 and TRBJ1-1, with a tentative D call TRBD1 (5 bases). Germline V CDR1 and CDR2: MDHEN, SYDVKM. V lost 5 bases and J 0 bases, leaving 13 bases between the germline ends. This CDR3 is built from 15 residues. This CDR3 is CASSPRTRLNTEAFF. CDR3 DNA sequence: TGTGCCAGCAGTCCAAGGACACGTTTGAACACTGAAGCTTTCTTT. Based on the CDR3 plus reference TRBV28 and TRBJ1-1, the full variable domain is DVKVTQSSRYLVKRTGEKVFLECVQDMDHENMFWYRQDPGLGLRLIYFSYDVKMKEKGDIPEGYSVSREKKERFSLILESASTNQTSMYLCASSPRTRLNTEAFFGQGTRLTVV.

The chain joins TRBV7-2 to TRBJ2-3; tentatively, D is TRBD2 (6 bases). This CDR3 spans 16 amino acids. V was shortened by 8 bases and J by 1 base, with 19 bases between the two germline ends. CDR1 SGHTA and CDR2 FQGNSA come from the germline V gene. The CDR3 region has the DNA TGTGCCAGCTCACCAGGACTAACCGGGGGCACAGATACGCAGTATTTT. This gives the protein CASSPGLTGGTDTQYF.

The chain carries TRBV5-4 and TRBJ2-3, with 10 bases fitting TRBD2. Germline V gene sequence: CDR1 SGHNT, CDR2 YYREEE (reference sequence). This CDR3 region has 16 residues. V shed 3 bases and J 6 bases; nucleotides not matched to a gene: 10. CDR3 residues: CASSSPGLASPDTQYF. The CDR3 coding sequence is TGTGCCAGCAGCTCGCCGGGACTAGCGTCCCCCGATACGCAGTATTTT.

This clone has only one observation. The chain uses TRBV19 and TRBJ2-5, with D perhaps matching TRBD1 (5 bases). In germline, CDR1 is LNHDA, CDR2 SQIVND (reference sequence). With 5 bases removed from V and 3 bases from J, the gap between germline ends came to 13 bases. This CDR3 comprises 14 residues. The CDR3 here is CASSSTGREETQYF. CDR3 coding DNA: TGTGCCAGTAGTTCTACCGGCAGGGAAGAGACCCAGTACTTC.

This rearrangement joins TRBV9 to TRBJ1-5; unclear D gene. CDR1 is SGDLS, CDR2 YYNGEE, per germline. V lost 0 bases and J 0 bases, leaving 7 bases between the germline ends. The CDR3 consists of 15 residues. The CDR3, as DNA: TGTGCCAGCAGCGTAGACGTTAATAGCAATCAGCCCCAGCATTTT. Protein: CASSVDVNSNQPQHF.

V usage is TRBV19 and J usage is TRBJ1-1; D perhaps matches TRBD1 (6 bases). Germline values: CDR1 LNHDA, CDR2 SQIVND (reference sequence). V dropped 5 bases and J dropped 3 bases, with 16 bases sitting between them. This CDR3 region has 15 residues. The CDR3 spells CASSSRGQWYTEAFF. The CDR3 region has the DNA TGTGCCAGTAGTTCCAGGGGCCAATGGTACACTGAAGCTTTCTTT.

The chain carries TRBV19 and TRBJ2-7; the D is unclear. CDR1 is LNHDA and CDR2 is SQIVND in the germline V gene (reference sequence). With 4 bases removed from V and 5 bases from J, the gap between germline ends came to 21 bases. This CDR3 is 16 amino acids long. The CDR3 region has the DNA TGTGCCAGTAGTACTTTCCAAAGCCCCGCTTTTGACGAGCAGTACTTC. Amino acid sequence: CASSTFQSPAFDEQYF.

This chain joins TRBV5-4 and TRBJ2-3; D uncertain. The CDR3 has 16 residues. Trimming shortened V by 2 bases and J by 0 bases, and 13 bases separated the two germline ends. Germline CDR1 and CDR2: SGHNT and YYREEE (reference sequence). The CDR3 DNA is TGTGCCAGCAGCTTCCCCGGACCCCCTAGCACAGATACGCAGTATTTT. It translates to CASSFPGPPSTDTQYF.

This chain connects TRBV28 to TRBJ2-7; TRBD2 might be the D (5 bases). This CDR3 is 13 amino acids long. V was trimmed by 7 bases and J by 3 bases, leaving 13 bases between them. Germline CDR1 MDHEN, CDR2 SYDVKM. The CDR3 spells CASNEGEGYEQYF. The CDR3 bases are TGTGCCAGCAACGAGGGAGAGGGCTACGAGCAGTACTTC.

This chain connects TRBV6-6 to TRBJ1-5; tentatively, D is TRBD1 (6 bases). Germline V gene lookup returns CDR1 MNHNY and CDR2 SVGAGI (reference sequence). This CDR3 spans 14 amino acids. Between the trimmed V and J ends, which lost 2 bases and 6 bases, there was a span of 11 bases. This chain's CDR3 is CASSYRGIGQPQHF. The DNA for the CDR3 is TGTGCCAGCAGTTACAGGGGGATTGGTCAGCCCCAGCATTTT.

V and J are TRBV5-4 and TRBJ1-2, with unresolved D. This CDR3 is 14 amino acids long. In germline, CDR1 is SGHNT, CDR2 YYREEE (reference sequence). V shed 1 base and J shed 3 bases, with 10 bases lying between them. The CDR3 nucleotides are TGTGCCAGCAGCTTGTTCGGCACCTACTATGGCTACACCTTC. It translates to CASSLFGTYYGYTF.

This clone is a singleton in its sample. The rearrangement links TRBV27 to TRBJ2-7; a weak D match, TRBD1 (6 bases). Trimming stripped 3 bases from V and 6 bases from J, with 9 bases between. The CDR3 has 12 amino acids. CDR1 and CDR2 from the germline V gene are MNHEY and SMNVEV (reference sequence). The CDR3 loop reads CASSFQGREQYF. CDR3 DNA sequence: TGTGCCAGCAGTTTCCAGGGGCGCGAGCAGTACTTC.

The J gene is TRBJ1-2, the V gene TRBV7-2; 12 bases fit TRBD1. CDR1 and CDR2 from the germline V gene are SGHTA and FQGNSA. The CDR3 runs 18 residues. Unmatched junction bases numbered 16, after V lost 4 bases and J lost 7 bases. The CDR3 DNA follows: TGTGCCAGCAGCTCTTACCCCGATCCGGGACAGGGGGCTGGTGGCTACACCTTC. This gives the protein CASSSYPDPGQGAGGYTF.

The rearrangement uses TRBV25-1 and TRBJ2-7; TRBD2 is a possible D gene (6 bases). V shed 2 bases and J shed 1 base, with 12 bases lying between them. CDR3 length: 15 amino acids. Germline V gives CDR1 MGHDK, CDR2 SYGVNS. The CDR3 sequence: CASSEGGSWSYEQYF. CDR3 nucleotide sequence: TGTGCCAGCAGTGAAGGGGGGAGTTGGTCCTACGAGCAGTACTTC.

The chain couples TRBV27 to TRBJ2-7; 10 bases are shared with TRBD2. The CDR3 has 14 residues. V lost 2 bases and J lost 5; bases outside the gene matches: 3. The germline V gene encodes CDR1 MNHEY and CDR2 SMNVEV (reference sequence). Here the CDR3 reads CASSLLLAGDEQYF. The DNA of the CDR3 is TGTGCCAGCAGTTTACTTCTAGCGGGAGACGAGCAGTACTTC.

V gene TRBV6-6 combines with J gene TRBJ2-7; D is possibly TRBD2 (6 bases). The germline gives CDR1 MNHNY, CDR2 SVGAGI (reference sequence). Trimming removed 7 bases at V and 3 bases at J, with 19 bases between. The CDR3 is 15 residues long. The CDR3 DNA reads TGTGCCAGCACCGACACGGGACTGAGTTTCTACGAGCAGTACTTC. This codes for CASTDTGLSFYEQYF.

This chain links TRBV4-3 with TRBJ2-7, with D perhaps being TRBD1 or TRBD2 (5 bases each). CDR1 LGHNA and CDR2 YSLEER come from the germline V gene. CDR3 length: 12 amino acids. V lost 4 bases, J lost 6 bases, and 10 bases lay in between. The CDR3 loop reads CASSPGTTEQYF. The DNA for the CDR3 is TGCGCCAGCAGCCCGGGGACCACCGAGCAGTACTTC.

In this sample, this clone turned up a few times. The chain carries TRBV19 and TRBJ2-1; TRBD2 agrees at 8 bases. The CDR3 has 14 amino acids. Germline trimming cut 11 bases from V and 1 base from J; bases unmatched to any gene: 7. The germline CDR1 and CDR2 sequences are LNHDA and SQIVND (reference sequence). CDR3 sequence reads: CAGKRERSYNEQFF. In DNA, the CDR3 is TGTGCCGGAAAGCGGGAGAGGTCCTACAATGAGCAGTTCTTC.

CDR3 nucleotides: TGCGCCAGCAGCGGAACTAGCGGGTTCACCGGGGAGCTGTTTTTT. Translation gives CASSGTSGFTGELFF. The gene calls are TRBV4-1 and TRBJ2-2; TRBD2 aligns across 9 bases. This CDR3 contains 15 residues. Germline V gives CDR1 MGHRA, CDR2 YSYEKL. V shed 5 bases and J 4 bases; nucleotides not matched to a gene: 5.

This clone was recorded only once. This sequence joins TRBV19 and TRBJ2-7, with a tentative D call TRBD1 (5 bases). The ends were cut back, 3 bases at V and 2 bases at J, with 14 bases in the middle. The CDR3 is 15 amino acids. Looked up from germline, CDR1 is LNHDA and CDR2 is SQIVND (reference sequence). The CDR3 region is CASSMGWGPPYEQYF. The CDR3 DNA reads TGTGCCAGTAGTATGGGCTGGGGCCCTCCCTACGAGCAGTACTTC.

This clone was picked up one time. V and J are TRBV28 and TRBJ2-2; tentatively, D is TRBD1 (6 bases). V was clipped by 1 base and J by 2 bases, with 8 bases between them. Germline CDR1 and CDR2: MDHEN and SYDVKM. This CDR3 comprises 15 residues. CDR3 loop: CASSLLDSNTGELFF. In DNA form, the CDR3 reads TGTGCCAGCAGTTTATTGGACAGTAACACCGGGGAGCTGTTTTTT.

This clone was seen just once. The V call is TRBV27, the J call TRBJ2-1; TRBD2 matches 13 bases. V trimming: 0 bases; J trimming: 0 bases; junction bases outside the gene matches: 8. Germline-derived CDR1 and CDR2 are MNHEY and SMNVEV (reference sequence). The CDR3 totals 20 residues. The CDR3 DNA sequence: TGTGCCAGCAGTTTATCACTAGCGGGAGGGCTTCTAAGCTCCTACAATGAGCAGTTCTTC. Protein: CASSLSLAGGLLSSYNEQFF.

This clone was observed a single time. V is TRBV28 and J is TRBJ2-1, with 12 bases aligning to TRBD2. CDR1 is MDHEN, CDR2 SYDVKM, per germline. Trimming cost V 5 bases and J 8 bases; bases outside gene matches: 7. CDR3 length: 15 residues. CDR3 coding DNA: TGTGCCAGCAGTCGGAGGACTAGCGGGATGGATGAGCAGTTCTTC. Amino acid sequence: CASSRRTSGMDEQFF.

The CDR3 region is CASSLVERDYGYTF. CDR3 nucleotide sequence: TGTGCCAGCAGCTTAGTAGAACGGGACTATGGCTACACCTTC. The chain employs TRBV11-2 and TRBJ1-2; D ambiguous. The V and J ends lost 1 base and 3 bases respectively, with 9 bases between them. Germline V gene data show CDR1 as SGHAT and CDR2 as FQNNGV. The CDR3 runs 14 residues. The full variable domain, with the rest looked up from reference TRBV11-2 and TRBJ1-2, is EAGVAQSPRYKIIEKRQSVAFWCNPISGHATLYWYQQILGQGPKLLIQFQNNGVVDDSQLPKDRFSAERLKGVDSTLKIQPAKLEDSAVYLCASSLVERDYGYTFGSGTRLTVV.

For the CDR3, the DNA is TGTGCCAGCAGCGTAGATCTAGGGACTGAAGCTTTCTTT. Its translation: CASSVDLGTEAFF. The chain carries TRBV9 and TRBJ1-1; D is uncertain. Per germline, CDR1 SGDLS and CDR2 YYNGEE. Trimming pared 0 bases from V and 5 bases from J, leaving 8 bases between. This CDR3 is 13 amino acids long.

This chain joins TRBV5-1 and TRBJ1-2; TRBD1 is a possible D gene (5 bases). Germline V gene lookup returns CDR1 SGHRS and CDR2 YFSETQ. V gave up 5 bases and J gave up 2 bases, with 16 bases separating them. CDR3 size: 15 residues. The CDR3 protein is CASSFTPGPNYGYTF. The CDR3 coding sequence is TGCGCCAGCAGTTTTACTCCAGGGCCAAACTATGGCTACACCTTC.

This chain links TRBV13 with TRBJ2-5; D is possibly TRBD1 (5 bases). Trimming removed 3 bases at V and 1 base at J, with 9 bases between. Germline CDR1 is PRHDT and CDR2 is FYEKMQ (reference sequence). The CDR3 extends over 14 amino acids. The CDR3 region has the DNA TGTGCCAGCAGCTTCCAGGGTTTCCAAGAGACCCAGTACTTC. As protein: CASSFQGFQETQYF.

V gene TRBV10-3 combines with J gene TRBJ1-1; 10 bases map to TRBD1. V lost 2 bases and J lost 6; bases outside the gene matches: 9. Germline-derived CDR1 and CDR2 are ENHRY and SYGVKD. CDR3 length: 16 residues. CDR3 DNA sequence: TGTGCCATCAGTGAGCCAATGGGGACAGGGGCCTCTGAAGCTTTCTTT. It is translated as CAISEPMGTGASEAFF.

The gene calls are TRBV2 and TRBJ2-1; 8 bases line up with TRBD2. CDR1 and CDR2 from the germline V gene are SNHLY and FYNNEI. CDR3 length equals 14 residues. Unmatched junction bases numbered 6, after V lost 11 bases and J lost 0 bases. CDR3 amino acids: CAFRSGSSYNEQFF. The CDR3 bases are TGTGCCTTCCGGAGCGGGAGCTCCTACAATGAGCAGTTCTTC.

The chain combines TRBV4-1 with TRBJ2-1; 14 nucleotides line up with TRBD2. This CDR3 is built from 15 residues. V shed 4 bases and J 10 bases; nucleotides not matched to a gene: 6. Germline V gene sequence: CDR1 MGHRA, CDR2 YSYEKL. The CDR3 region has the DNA TGCGCCAGCAGCCTGACTAGCGGGAGGGAGGGGGAGCAGTTCTTC. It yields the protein CASSLTSGREGEQFF.